This T cell receptor (beta chain) was sequenced for a study of CD8 T cells in Susac syndrome. About the study: Among the Susac syndrome patients sequenced, over 5 had active disease and under ten were in remission. Study-wide results and limits: None of the CD4+ T cell repertoires in Susac syndrome showed clonal expansion. As acknowledged by the study, its TCR sequencing and HLA analysis included a relatively small number of individuals.

Reverse transcription of roughly 0.45 to 1 ug RNA was performed with random hexamers. The method of amplification for TCR beta CDR3 was immunoSEQ multiplex PCR, covering 54 Vbeta and 13 Jbeta. One entry per CDR3 protein results from TCRdb running MiXCR on the immunoSEQ multiplex PCR reads. The sample contains 55,000 to 75,000 distinct CDR3 sequences, 93% of which appear only once. In the case of this clonotype: The target antigen is unknown.

The CDR3 runs to 12 residues. Germline V gives CDR1 SEHNR, CDR2 FQNEAQ (reference sequence). Trimming cost V 5 bases and J 8 bases, with 7 bases left between them. This receptor was taken from a human donor with Susac syndrome. The chain has TRBV7-9 and TRBJ1-6; D gene ambiguous. Sequenced: CD4+ T cells from PBMCs. The CDR3: CASSPRDSPLHF. DNA of the CDR3: TGTGCCAGCAGCCCCCGAGATTCACCCCTCCACTTT.